This TCR beta chain stems from a study of beta chain features in type 1 diabetes. Study-level points and caveats: Shorter TCRB CDR3s, moderately but significantly so, marked every one of the four CD4+ subsets in Type 1 diabetes patients.

As concerns this clone: Its matching antigen is unknown.

As every portion of the isolated RNA was reverse transcribed, the sequencing read expressed TCRB transcripts. Clones were sequenced by immunoSEQ multiplex PCR, and TCRdb holds only the in-frame ones, with some missing. The repertoire includes 240,000 or so clones, just over 20% of them detected once, and less than 0.035% sits in the top ten. Germline V CDR1 and CDR2: SGHRS, YFSETQ. The CDR3 spans 16 residues. Unmatched junction bases numbered 6, after V lost 4 bases and J lost 0 bases. The V and J genes are TRBV5-1 and TRBJ2-1, with 8 positions matching TRBD2. This TCR came from a woman in her thirties or forties with type 1 diabetes. Sequencing input: naive CD4+ T cells from blood. The CDR3 here is CASSPGGGPSYNEQFF. CDR3 coding DNA: TGCGCCAGCAGCCCGGGGGGGGGCCCCTCCTACAATGAGCAGTTCTTC.